This T cell receptor beta chain stems from a study of cytomegalovirus exposure and HLA in healthy donors (dated by TCRdb to the late 2010s). About the investigation overall: An earlier analysis of 587 of the donors reported 276 Gb of sequence data and 117 million unique TCR beta sequences obtained from about 179 million T cells. About 320 gigabases of sequencing data and 70 million to 100 million unique TCR sequences were included in an early release covering roughly 700 HLA-typed donors. Genome-wide SNP genotypes for about 65% of the roughly 670 donors were used in a later genetic analysis, which treated that subset as a discovery cohort. Both class I and class II loci were covered by HLA typing, at four-digit resolution. Among about 390 genotyped donors of the cohort, an average of about 240,000 unique TCR beta nucleotide sequences were sequenced per donor, 15% to 20% of them non-productive. To decide whether each TCR beta V gene segment behaved as functional or pseudogenic, an earlier analysis of some 570 of the donors relied on high-throughput TCR beta sequencing. In the later analysis, no new phenotypic data were used to find candidate immune exposures; instead, reliance was placed on TCR beta sequences and their occurrence across donors. All discovery cohort repertoires had been generated using a single sequencing platform. Roughly five DR-DQ haplotypes were handled as single units for association and clustering, since linkage in the cohort was strong. Among the roughly 400 genotyped donors, about 83% belonged to the genetic ancestry cluster associated with self-reported Caucasian donors. The aim of the study was to test whether cataloging public T cell receptors could identify signatures of past pathogen exposure. The study used immunosequencing to profile the T cell repertoires of about 670 subjects and linked those repertoires to cytomegalovirus serostatus. A separate validation cohort of over 95 different subjects was used in addition to the roughly 640-subject first cohort. Donor age, sex, ethnicity and CMV serostatus were collected together with the repertoire data. In a later analysis, previously published TCR beta repertoires from 550 to 700 donors were re-analyzed and high-resolution HLA genotyping was added so that TCR occurrence patterns could be studied. High-throughput TCR immunosequencing, statistical association of individual TCRs with disease status, and machine learning were combined to predict cytomegalovirus infection status. Typing coverage varied by locus: roughly 629-640 donors for A, B, C, DRB1 and DQB1; roughly 510 for DQA1; 606 for DPA1; 450 to 480 for DPB1.

Concerning this clone itself: This clone's antigen is unknown.

Libraries were built with the immunoSEQ multiplex PCR assay. The multiplex PCR relied on a mix of 60 forward primers for TCR Vbeta segments and 13 reverse primers for TCR Jbeta segments. The CDR3 region of rearranged TCR beta genes was amplified from genomic DNA by a multiplex PCR assay. On the Illumina HiSeq System, the amplified TCR beta libraries were sequenced as 87-base-pair reads. Turning to the authors' computational methods: A later analysis tallied roughly 78 million unique TCR beta chains across the 610 or so repertoires, and some 12 million of those chains were shared by two or more donors. To remove PCR and sequencing errors, raw reads were error-corrected and collapsed into unique sequences using a nearest-neighbor algorithm that merged closely related sequences. V, D and J gene segments were assigned by aligning CDR3 sequences to IMGT reference sequences. For a sequence to be retained, a match of at least six nucleotides was required to both a V gene segment and a J gene segment. A rearrangement counted as productive if the CDR3 had no stop codons and remained in frame with V and J, and every other rearrangement counted as non-productive. Following IMGT convention, CDR3 was defined as the stretch from the second conserved V-encoded cysteine to the conserved J-encoded phenylalanine. The earlier analysis of about 500 of the donors excluded sequences that lacked an unambiguous match to a single V gene segment. In an earlier analysis of 587 of the donors, a V segment was called functional when productive rearrangements were above 56.7%, and segregating when the standard deviation between donors exceeded 5%. A statistical classification framework was built to diagnose cytomegalovirus status from the catalog of TCR beta chain sequences. A later analysis assigned V and J genes by comparing TCR nucleotide sequences with IMGT/GENE-DB human TR gene sequences. In a later analysis, CDR3 sequences and most-parsimonious VDJ recombination scenarios were assigned using the TCRdist pipeline. In a later analysis, each TCR beta chain was defined by its CDR3 amino acid sequence together with its V-gene family, and reads without a unique V-gene family were excluded. In a later analysis, 450 to 600 highly shared, low-generation-probability nucleotide sequences were removed to address suspected cross-contamination and a sequencing artifact. A later analysis calculated a clonal expansion index for each public chain from normalized within-repertoire ranks of inferred template counts. A later analysis computed generation probabilities with a VDJ recombination model fitted to out-of-frame rearrangements, and checked the results against IGoR. A later analysis scored TCR-TCR, TCR-HLA and TCR-CMV co-occurrence with hypergeometric tests, applying a repertoire-size bias correction to TCR pairs. In a later analysis, false discovery rates were estimated by permuting HLA or CMV assignments 20 times. In a later analysis, co-occurring TCRs were grouped using DBSCAN, and TCRdist sequence similarity was added for clustering within HLA-allele-positive subsets. Repertoires with fewer than 30,000 or more than 120,000 public chains, plus five repertoires with anomalous nucleotide sharing, were excluded from co-occurrence clustering. In its TCRdb copy, this immuneACCESS table keeps in-frame sequences only and misses some clones. Where compared with another copy, unresolved V genes explain less than half of these, and the others have no known cause. That table supplies the V and J calls and clone size; D and trimming were determined from the DNA. The sample's table lists a count of roughly 80,000 clones. The ten top clones hold roughly an eighth of the sample.

V lost 0 bases and J lost 5 bases, and the count of bases not matched to a germline gene is 8. CDR1 and CDR2, looked up from the germline V gene, are SGDLS and YYNGEE. The CDR3 numbers 17 residues from cysteine through phenylalanine. The retained sequence is limited to the CDR3, 51 bases, with the frame set at the first base. Findings and caveats that apply to the study as a whole: In a later genetic analysis, a missense DCLRE1C variant was associated with V-gene and J-gene trimming of TCR beta chains, and the association was replicated in an independent cohort. A later analysis found that HLA-associated TCR beta chains were more clonally expanded and had lower generation probabilities than equally common non-associated chains. A later analysis reported that several top co-occurrence clusters appeared linked to parvovirus B19, influenza, CMV and Epstein-Barr virus. Immune exposure information for the cohort was limited to CMV serostatus. In vitro tests confirmed that a few of the cytomegalovirus-associated TCR beta chains recognize cytomegalovirus antigens. In a later analysis, TCR association rates were found to vary across HLA loci, with the most associated TCRs seen for DRB1 alleles and the fewest for HLA-C alleles. A later genetic analysis reported fewer N-insertions in productive TCRs among donors in an Asian-associated ancestry cluster than the roughly 690-donor mean. The classifier was reported to diagnose cytomegalovirus status with high specificity and sensitivity in both the original and validation cohorts. At a false discovery rate of 0.05, a later analysis linked roughly 17,000 TCR beta sequences to specific HLA alleles. A later analysis found that most CMV-associated TCR beta chains appeared HLA-restricted, with HLA associations seemingly driven largely by CMV exposure. Correlated functional status among segregating V segments might reflect linkage disequilibrium, but an unknown experimental factor could not be ruled out. In an earlier analysis of 587 of the donors, most TCR beta V segments appeared in productive rearrangements about 90% or about 30% of the time, broadly matching IMGT annotations. A further reported finding was that TCR beta sequences accurately predicted the HLA-A and HLA-B alleles for most subjects in the first cohort. A cluster of highly shared sequence variants was judged likely to represent a technical artifact of the sequencing pipeline. Because counts were too low, around 17 rarely observed V segments, including chromosome 9 orphons, were left out of the earlier analysis of roughly 600 of the donors. Sequencing depth was assumed to be roughly uniform across donors in the presence/absence analyses, though that assumption may not hold. In this cohort, only TCR beta chains were sequenced, and detectable features were limited by the absence of alpha or paired-chain data. Strong co-occurrence of HLA alleles, especially DR and DQ, made assigning TCR associations to individual alleles difficult. The authors suggested that the approach could potentially be generalized to other disease states and immunological phenotypes. Some IMGT-functional V segments, including TRBV6-2 and TRBV6-3, could not be distinguished by the 87-base-pair reads and were therefore excluded. Most TCR sequences were seen in very few donors, while some public TCRs were found in many individuals. The study gave a list of more than 150 TCR beta chains associated with cytomegalovirus. Because HLA typing was missing for some donors at each locus, association tests included only the typed subset.

The cohort was made up of approximately 670 healthy bone marrow donors. At the time of sampling, every cohort member was nominally healthy, though immune exposures that went unrecorded were likely present. The donor tested CMV seropositive and was one of the 289 seropositive cohort members. A peripheral blood sample was provided by each donor, and peripheral blood mononuclear cells were used for TCR beta sequencing. Genomic DNA was extracted from the blood cell samples with the Qiagen DNeasy Blood Extraction Kit. Sequences were obtained from PBMCs. This receptor was identified in a man in his fifties in good health and CMV-seropositive. The V gene is TRBV9 and the J gene is TRBJ2-3, with 11 middle bases fitting TRBD2. The CDR3 region reads CASSVEGSGGAGDTQYF. The bases are TGTGCCAGCAGCGTAGAAGGTAGCGGGGGGGCAGGAGATACGCAGTATTTT.